These 21 T cell receptor beta chains share one sample of origin, sequenced in a study of vaccination effects on CD4 cells after COVID-19. Cells that had been cultured for 10 days were the source of isolated CD4+ T cells. Either the mRNA-1273 or the BNT162b2 vaccine was given to participants as two doses. The antigens of these receptors remain unknown. This table comes from immunoSEQ multiplex PCR, and its TCRdb copy is limited to in-frame clones, with some not included. The data show more than 55,000 clones, around 73% seen once. The specimen was CD4+ T cells from PBMCs cultured without peptide, collected after COVID-19 vaccination. Source of these receptors: a human donor who received a COVID-19 vaccine.

J is TRBJ2-5 and V is TRBV5-1, with D possibly called TRBD1 or TRBD2 (7 bases each). The CDR3 has 14 amino acids. The V gene lost 5 bases and the J gene lost 1 base, with 12 bases spanning the gap. Germline V lookup: CDR1 SGHRS, CDR2 YFSETQ. The CDR3 DNA is TGCGCCAGCAGGGGACAGCGGGGCCAAGAGACCCAGTACTTC. Translation gives CASRGQRGQETQYF. The whole variable domain, remainder taken from reference TRBV5-1 and TRBJ2-5, is KAGVTQTPRYLIKTRGQQVTLSCSPISGHRSVSWYQQTPGQGLQFLFEYFSETQRNKGNFPGRFSGRQFSNSRSEMNVSTLELGDSALYLCASRGQRGQETQYFGPGTRLLVL.

The chain links TRBV10-3 to TRBJ1-3, with unresolved D. Looked up from germline, CDR1 is ENHRY and CDR2 is SYGVKD. Trimming removed 0 bases from V and 0 bases from J, with 6 bases in between. The CDR3 covers 15 residues. DNA of the CDR3: TGTGCCATCAGTGAGTCTGGTGTCTCTGGAAACACCATATATTTT. Translating it yields CAISESGVSGNTIYF.

V gene TRBV3-1 (or the pseudogene TRBV3-2) combines with J gene TRBJ1-1; 7 bases match TRBD1. Germline lookup yields CDR1 LGHDT and CDR2 YNNKEL (reference sequence). The CDR3 loop spans 15 amino acids. Trimming cost V 1 base and J 1 base; bases outside gene matches: 3. The CDR3 sequence is CASSQVAGGNTEAFF. Here the CDR3 DNA reads TGTGCCAGCAGCCAAGTGGCAGGGGGGAACACTGAAGCTTTCTTT.

The V and J genes are TRBV5-1 and TRBJ2-5, with a tentative D call TRBD2 (7 bases). The CDR3 is made up of 16 amino acids. Trimming removed 4 bases from V and 1 base from J, with 17 bases in between. Germline values: CDR1 SGHRS, CDR2 YFSETQ. The CDR3 nucleotides are TGCGCCAGCAGCCCGGGGGCTAGCGGAACCCAAGAGACCCAGTACTTC. Residues: CASSPGASGTQETQYF.

This clone was picked up a small number of times. This chain links TRBV5-4 with TRBJ1-1; D is unresolved. The CDR3 length is 14 residues. Germline CDR1 is SGHNT and CDR2 is YYREEE (reference sequence). The germline V and J ends were trimmed by 1 base and 1 base, with 8 bases remaining between them. The CDR3 reads CASSLSYKNTEAFF. CDR3 nucleotide sequence: TGTGCCAGCAGCTTGTCCTACAAGAACACTGAAGCTTTCTTT.

The rearrangement links TRBV4-2 to TRBJ1-1; 7 nucleotides agree with TRBD1. Germline V CDR1 and CDR2: LGHNA, YNFKEQ. V shed 1 base, J shed 1 base, and the junction held 12 bases outside the gene matches. The CDR3 is 18 amino acids. CDR3: CASSQGRHRQGPNTEAFF. DNA of the CDR3: TGTGCCAGCAGCCAAGGCAGACATAGACAGGGCCCGAACACTGAAGCTTTCTTT.

This rearrangement joins TRBV5-1 to TRBJ1-2; 8 nucleotides line up with TRBD1. V gave up 0 bases and J gave up 6 bases; unmatched junction bases: 7. This CDR3 spans 15 amino acids. The germline V gene encodes CDR1 SGHRS and CDR2 YFSETQ. The DNA for the CDR3 is TGCGCCAGCAGCTTGGCGGGACAGGCGAGCGATGGCTACACCTTC. Translating it yields CASSLAGQASDGYTF. The whole variable domain, remainder taken from reference TRBV5-1 and TRBJ1-2, is KAGVTQTPRYLIKTRGQQVTLSCSPISGHRSVSWYQQTPGQGLQFLFEYFSETQRNKGNFPGRFSGRQFSNSRSEMNVSTLELGDSALYLCASSLAGQASDGYTFGSGTRLTVV.

This chain joins TRBV6-5 and TRBJ2-7; D assignment may be TRBD1 or TRBD2 (6 bases each). V shed 6 bases and J shed 4 bases, with 16 bases lying between them. This CDR3 has 14 amino acids. Germline CDR1 is MNHEY and CDR2 is SVGAGI. The CDR3 region is CASRPLGGRYEQYF. DNA for the CDR3: TGTGCCAGCAGACCCTTGGGGGGCCGGTACGAGCAGTACTTC.

The chain links TRBV28 to TRBJ2-1; 10 nucleotides line up with TRBD2. This CDR3 region has 15 residues. The germline gives CDR1 MDHEN, CDR2 SYDVKM. After removal of 0 bases from V and 8 bases from J, the junction contained 4 bases not matched to a gene. The DNA of the CDR3 is TGTGCCAGCAGTTTATGGGCTAGCGGGAGTGATGAGCAGTTCTTC. This translates into CASSLWASGSDEQFF.

V and J are TRBV2 and TRBJ1-1, with TRBD1 as a possible D gene (6 bases). V was shortened by 6 bases and J by 4 bases, with 12 bases between the two germline ends. The CDR3 sequence is 13 residues long. Germline-derived CDR1 and CDR2 are SNHLY and FYNNEI. CDR3: CASSRGGGTEAFF. The CDR3 bases are TGTGCCAGCAGCCGGGGAGGGGGCACTGAAGCTTTCTTT.

Written as DNA, the CDR3 is TGTGCCAGCAGCTTGGGACAGGGGAATGAAAAACTGTTTTTT. Translation: CASSLGQGNEKLFF. V is TRBV5-4 and J is TRBJ1-4, with TRBD1 identical over 8 bases. J gave up 5 bases and V 0 bases, and 0 bases lay outside the gene matches. The CDR3 runs to 14 residues. The germline CDR1 and CDR2 sequences are SGHNT and YYREEE (reference sequence).

This chain links TRBV2 with TRBJ1-1, with D perhaps TRBD1 (5 bases). Germline lookup yields CDR1 SNHLY and CDR2 FYNNEI. V was clipped by 0 bases and J by 0 bases, with 20 bases between them. The CDR3 has 19 amino acids. The chain's CDR3 is CASSEAGGRQLGLNTEAFF. The CDR3, as DNA: TGTGCCAGCAGTGAAGCTGGGGGAAGACAGTTGGGGTTGAACACTGAAGCTTTCTTT.

This chain connects TRBV6-2 or TRBV6-3 to TRBJ2-7, with 7 nucleotides matching TRBD1. The germline V gene has CDR1 MNHEY and CDR2 SVGEGT. The J segment lost 4 bases and the V segment lost 2 bases, leaving 5 bases of the junction unmatched. This CDR3 is built from 14 residues. CDR3 bases: TGTGCCAGCAGTTACCGGACAGGCAAATACGAGCAGTACTTC. This gives the protein CASSYRTGKYEQYF.

V usage is TRBV12-3 or TRBV12-4 and J usage is TRBJ2-5; TRBD1 is a possible D gene (6 bases). This CDR3 is 12 amino acids long. Between the trimmed V and J ends, which lost 11 bases and 5 bases, there was a span of 15 bases. The CDR3 nucleotides read TGTGCCTCACAGGGCTTGGGGGAGACCCAGTACTTC. It translates to CASQGLGETQYF.

This CDR3 is CASSLGTANYGYTF. In DNA form, the CDR3 reads TGTGCCAGCAGCCTCGGGACAGCTAACTATGGCTACACCTTC. This sequence joins TRBV7-8 and TRBJ1-2, with 7 positions matching TRBD1. V was clipped by 5 bases and J by 0 bases; unmatched bases: 3. CDR1 and CDR2 (germline): SGHVS, FQNEAQ. The CDR3 contains 14 residues.

This chain links TRBV4-1 with TRBJ1-4; a weak D match, TRBD1 (5 bases). The CDR3 covers 18 residues. V was trimmed by 2 bases and J by 0 bases, leaving 16 bases between them. Germline CDR1 MGHRA, CDR2 YSYEKL. The CDR3 DNA is TGCGCCAGCAGCCAAAATCGGGGGGTTAAATCAACTAATGAAAAACTGTTTTTT. It yields the protein CASSQNRGVKSTNEKLFF.

V is TRBV28 and J is TRBJ2-1; 9 nucleotides align to TRBD2. The CDR3 runs 15 residues. The V segment lost 5 bases and the J segment 12 bases; nucleotides outside the gene matches: 14. Germline V CDR1 and CDR2: MDHEN, SYDVKM. CDR3 region: CASSEGEVAGAPQFF. Here the CDR3 DNA reads TGTGCCAGCAGTGAGGGGGAGGTAGCGGGGGCCCCGCAGTTCTTC.

The chain is built from TRBV19 and TRBJ2-1; 7 nucleotides match TRBD2. Trimming cost V 4 bases and J 6 bases; bases outside gene matches: 18. From germline, CDR1 is LNHDA and CDR2 SQIVND (reference sequence). The CDR3 has 18 residues. Here the CDR3 DNA reads TGTGCCAGTAGTAGGGTTTACGGACGACTAGCTTTTACCAATGAGCAGTTCTTC. This sequence encodes CASSRVYGRLAFTNEQFF.

The chain employs TRBV25-1 and TRBJ2-7, with a possible D match to TRBD1 (5 bases). This CDR3 is built from 14 residues. Trimming removed 4 bases from V and 5 bases from J, with 15 bases in between. Looked up from germline, CDR1 is MGHDK and CDR2 is SYGVNS. CDR3 sequence: CASSVPGAGDEQYF. DNA of the CDR3: TGTGCCAGCAGTGTCCCTGGGGCTGGGGACGAGCAGTACTTC.

The V call is TRBV19, the J call TRBJ2-3, with D unresolved. The CDR3 loop spans 15 amino acids. V lost 6 bases and J lost 5, with 18 bases in between. CDR1 and CDR2 (germline): LNHDA, SQIVND (reference sequence). CDR3 loop: CASSPLSWPEDTQYF. The CDR3 DNA is TGTGCCAGTAGCCCGCTCTCTTGGCCCGAAGATACGCAGTATTTT.

There are a few counts of this clone. The gene calls are TRBV7-2 and TRBJ1-1; D gene ambiguous. V was clipped by 3 bases and J by 10 bases, with 12 bases between them. Germline V gives CDR1 SGHTA, CDR2 FQGNSA. This CDR3 is 12 amino acids long. The CDR3 DNA sequence: TGTGCCAGCAGCTTGGCCGATACGCGAGCTTTCTTT. Translated: CASSLADTRAFF.